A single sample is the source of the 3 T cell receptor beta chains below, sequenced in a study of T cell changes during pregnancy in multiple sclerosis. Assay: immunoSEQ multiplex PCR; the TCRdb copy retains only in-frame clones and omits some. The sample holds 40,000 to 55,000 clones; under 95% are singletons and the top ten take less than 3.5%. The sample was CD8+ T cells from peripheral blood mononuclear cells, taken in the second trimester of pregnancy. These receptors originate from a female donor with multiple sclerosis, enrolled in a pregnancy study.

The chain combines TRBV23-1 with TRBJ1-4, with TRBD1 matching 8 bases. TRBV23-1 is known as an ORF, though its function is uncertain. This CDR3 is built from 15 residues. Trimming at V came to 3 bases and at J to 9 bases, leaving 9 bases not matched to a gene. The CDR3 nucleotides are TGCGCCAGCAGTCATCCAAGGACAGGGAGGCAAAAACTGTTTTTT. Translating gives CASSHPRTGRQKLFF.

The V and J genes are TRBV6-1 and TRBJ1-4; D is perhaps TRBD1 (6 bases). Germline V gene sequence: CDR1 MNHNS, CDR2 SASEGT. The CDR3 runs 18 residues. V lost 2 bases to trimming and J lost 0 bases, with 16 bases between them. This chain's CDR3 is CASSELGGPLPTNEKLFF. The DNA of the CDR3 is TGTGCCAGCAGTGAACTCGGGGGGCCCCTTCCAACTAATGAAAAACTGTTTTTT.

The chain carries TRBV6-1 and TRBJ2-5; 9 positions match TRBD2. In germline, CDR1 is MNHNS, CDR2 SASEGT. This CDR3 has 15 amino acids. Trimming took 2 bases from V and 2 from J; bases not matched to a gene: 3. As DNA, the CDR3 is TGTGCCAGCAGTGAATTAAGCGGGGGGCAAGAGACCCAGTACTTC. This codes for CASSELSGGQETQYF.